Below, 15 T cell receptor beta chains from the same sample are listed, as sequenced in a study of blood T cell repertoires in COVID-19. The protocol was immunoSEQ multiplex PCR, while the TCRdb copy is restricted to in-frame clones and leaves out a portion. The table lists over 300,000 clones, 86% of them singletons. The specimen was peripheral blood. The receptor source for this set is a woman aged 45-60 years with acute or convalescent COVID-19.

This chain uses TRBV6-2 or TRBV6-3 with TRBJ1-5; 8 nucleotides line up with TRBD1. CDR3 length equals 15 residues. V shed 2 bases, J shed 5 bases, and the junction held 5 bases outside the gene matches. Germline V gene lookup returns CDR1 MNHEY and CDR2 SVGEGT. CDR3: CASSYRDRWDQPQHF. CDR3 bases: TGTGCCAGCAGTTACAGGGACAGGTGGGATCAGCCCCAGCATTTT.

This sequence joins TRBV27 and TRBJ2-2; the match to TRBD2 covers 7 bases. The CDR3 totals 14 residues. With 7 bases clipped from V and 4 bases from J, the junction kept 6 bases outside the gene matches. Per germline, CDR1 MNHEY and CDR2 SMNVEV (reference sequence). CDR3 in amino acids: CASTRAGATGELFF. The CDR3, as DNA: TGTGCCAGCACAAGGGCGGGAGCCACCGGGGAGCTGTTTTTT.

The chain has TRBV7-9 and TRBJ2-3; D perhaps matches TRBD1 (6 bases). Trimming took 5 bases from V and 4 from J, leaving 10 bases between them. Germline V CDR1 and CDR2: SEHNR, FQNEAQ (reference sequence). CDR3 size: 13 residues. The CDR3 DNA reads TGTGCCAGCAGCCCGGACAGCTCAGATACGCAGTATTTT. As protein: CASSPDSSDTQYF. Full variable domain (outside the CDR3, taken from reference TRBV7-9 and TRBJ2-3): DTGVSQNPRHKITKRGQNVTFRCDPISEHNRLYWYRQTLGQGPEFLTYFQNEAQLEKSRLLSDRFSAERPKGSFSTLEIQRTEQGDSAMYLCASSPDSSDTQYFGPGTRLTVL.

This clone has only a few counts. CDR3: CASSPNPQYMNTEAFF. The DNA for the CDR3 is TGTGCCAGCAGCCCAAACCCACAATACATGAACACTGAAGCTTTCTTT. The rearrangement uses TRBV7-2 and TRBJ1-1; D is undetermined. The length of the CDR3 is 16 residues. Germline values: CDR1 SGHTA, CDR2 FQGNSA. The V end lost 5 bases, the J end lost 0 bases, and 16 bases lay between the germline ends.

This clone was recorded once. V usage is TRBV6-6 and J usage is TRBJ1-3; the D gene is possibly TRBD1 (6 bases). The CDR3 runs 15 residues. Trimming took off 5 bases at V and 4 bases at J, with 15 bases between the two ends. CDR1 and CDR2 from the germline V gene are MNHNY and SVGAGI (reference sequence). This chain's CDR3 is CASSDVRGSGNTIYF. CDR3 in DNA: TGTGCCAGCAGTGACGTCAGGGGATCCGGAAACACCATATATTTT.

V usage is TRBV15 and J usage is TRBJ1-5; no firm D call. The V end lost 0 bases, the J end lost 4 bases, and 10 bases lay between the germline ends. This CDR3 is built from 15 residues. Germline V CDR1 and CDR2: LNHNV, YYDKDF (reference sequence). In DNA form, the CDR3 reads TGTGCCACCAGCAGAGAGGGTGGAGGGAATCAGCCCCAGCATTTT. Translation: CATSREGGGNQPQHF.

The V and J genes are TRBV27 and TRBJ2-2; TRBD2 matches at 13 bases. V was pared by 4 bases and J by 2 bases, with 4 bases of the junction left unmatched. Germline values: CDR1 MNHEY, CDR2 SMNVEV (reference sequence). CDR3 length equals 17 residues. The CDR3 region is CASSSGLAGFNTGELFF. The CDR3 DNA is TGTGCCAGCAGTTCGGGACTAGCGGGATTTAACACCGGGGAGCTGTTTTTT.

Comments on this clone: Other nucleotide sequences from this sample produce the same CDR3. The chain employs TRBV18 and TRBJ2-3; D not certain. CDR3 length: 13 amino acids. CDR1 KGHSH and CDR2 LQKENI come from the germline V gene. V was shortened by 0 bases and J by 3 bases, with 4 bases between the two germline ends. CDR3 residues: CASSPPGTDTQYF. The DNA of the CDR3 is TGTGCCAGCTCACCACCCGGGACAGATACGCAGTATTTT.

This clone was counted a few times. The CDR3 loop is CASSEEVMGRYEQYF. Here the CDR3 DNA reads TGTGCCAGCAGTGAAGAGGTAATGGGGCGATACGAGCAGTACTTC. The V gene is TRBV2, the J gene TRBJ2-7; the D gene is possibly TRBD1 (5 bases). CDR3 length: 15 residues. V lost 1 base to trimming and J lost 4 bases, with 14 bases between them. Germline assignment: CDR1 SNHLY and CDR2 FYNNEI.

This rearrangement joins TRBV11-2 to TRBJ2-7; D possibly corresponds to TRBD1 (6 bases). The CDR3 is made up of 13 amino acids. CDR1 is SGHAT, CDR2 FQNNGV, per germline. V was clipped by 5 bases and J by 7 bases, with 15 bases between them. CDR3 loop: CASSIRQAGEQYF. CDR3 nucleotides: TGTGCCAGCAGCATCAGACAGGCTGGAGAGCAGTACTTC.

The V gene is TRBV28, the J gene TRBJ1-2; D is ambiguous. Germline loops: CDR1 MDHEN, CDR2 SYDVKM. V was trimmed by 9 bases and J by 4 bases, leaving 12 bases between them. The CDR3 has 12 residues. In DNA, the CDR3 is TGTGCCAGTAGCCCCCAAATCTATGGCTACACCTTC. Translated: CASSPQIYGYTF.

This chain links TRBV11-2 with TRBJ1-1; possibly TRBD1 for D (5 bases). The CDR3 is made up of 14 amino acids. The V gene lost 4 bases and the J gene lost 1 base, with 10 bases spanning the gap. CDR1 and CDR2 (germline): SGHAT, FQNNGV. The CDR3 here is CASSSVRGNTEAFF. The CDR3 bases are TGTGCCAGCAGCTCCGTTAGGGGGAACACTGAAGCTTTCTTT. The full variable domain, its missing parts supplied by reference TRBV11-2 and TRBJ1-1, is EAGVAQSPRYKIIEKRQSVAFWCNPISGHATLYWYQQILGQGPKLLIQFQNNGVVDDSQLPKDRFSAERLKGVDSTLKIQPAKLEDSAVYLCASSSVRGNTEAFFGQGTRLTVV.

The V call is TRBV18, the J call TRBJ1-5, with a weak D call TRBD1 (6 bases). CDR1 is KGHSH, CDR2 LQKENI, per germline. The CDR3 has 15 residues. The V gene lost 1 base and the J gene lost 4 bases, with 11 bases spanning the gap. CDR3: CASSPQTGRNQPQHF. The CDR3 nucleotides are TGTGCCAGCTCACCACAGACAGGACGAAATCAGCCCCAGCATTTT.

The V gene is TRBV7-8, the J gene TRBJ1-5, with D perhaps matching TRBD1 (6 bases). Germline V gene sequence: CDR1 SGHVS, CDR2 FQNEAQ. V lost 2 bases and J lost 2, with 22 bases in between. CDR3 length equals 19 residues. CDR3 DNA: TGTGCCAGCAGCTTACCGGGGACATTGGGTATGGGAGGCAATCAGCCCCAGCATTTT. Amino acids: CASSLPGTLGMGGNQPQHF.

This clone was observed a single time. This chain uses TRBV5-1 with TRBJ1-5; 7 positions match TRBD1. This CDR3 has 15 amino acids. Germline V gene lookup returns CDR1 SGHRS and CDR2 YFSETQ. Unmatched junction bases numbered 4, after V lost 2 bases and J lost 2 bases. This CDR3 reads CASSLQGHGNQPQHF. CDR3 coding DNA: TGCGCCAGCAGCTTACAGGGGCATGGCAATCAGCCCCAGCATTTT.